Sequencing of this T cell receptor (beta chain) was carried out in a study of cytomegalovirus exposure and HLA in healthy donors. Study observations and caveats: Investigators reported 150 to 200 TCR beta chains as tied to cytomegalovirus.

The CDR3 consists of 16 residues. J gave up 0 bases and V 1 base, and 3 bases lay outside the gene matches. Germline CDR1 and CDR2: SEHNR and FQNEAQ (reference sequence). On this clone: Its antigen is as yet unknown.

PCR was performed using 60 Vbeta and 13 Jbeta primers. Clones were sequenced by immunoSEQ multiplex PCR, and TCRdb holds only the in-frame ones, with some missing. The sample spans about 34,000 clones; the ten largest clones claim under 4%. The chain joins TRBV7-9 to TRBJ2-1; TRBD2 matches at 7 bases. The sequencing input was PBMCs. This receptor was identified in a woman in her 40s in good health and CMV-seropositive. CDR3: CASSLVRTSSYNEQFF. CDR3 nucleotides: TGTGCCAGCAGCTTAGTAAGGACTAGCTCCTACAATGAGCAGTTCTTC.